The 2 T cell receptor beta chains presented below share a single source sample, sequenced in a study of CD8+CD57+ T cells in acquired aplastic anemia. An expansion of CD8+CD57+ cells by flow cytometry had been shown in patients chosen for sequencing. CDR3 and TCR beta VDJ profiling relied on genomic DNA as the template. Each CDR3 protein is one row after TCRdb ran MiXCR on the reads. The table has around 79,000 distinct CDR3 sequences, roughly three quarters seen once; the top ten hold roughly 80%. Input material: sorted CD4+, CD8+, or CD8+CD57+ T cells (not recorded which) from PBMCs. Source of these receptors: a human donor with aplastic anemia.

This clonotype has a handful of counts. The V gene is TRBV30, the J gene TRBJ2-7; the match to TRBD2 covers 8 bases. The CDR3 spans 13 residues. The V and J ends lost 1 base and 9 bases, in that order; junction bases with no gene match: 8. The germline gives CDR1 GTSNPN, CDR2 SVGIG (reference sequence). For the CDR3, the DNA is TGTGCCTGGAGTGGGGGCGGGAGGCAGGGGCAGTACTTC. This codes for CAWSGGGRQGQYF.

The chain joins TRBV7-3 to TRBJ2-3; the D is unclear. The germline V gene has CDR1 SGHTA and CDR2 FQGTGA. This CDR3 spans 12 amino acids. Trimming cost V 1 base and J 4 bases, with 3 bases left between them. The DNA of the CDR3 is TGTGCCAGCAGCTTAAGTCCAGATACGCAGTATTTT. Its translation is CASSLSPDTQYF.